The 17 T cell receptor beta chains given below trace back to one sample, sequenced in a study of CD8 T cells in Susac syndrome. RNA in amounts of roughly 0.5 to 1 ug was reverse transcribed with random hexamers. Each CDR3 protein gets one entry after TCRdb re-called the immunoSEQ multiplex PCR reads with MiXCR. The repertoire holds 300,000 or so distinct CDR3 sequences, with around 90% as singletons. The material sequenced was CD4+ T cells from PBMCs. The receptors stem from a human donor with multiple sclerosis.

The DNA of the CDR3 is TGTGCCAGCAGTCCGGAGGTGCCCTACAATGAGCAGTTCTTC. Translation: CASSPEVPYNEQFF. This chain links TRBV12-3 or TRBV12-4 with TRBJ2-1, with a possible D match to TRBD2 (5 bases). The CDR3 covers 14 residues. V was shortened by 5 bases and J by 2 bases, with 10 bases between the two germline ends.

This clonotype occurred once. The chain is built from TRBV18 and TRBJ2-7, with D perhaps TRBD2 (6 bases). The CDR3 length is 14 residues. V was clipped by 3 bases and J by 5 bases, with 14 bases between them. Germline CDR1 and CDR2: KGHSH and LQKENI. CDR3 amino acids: CASSPGWGVDEQYF. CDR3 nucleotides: TGTGCCAGCTCACCCGGCTGGGGGGTCGACGAGCAGTACTTC.

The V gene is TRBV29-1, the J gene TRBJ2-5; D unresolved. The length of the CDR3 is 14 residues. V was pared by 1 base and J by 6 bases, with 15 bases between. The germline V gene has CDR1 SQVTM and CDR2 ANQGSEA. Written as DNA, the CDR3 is TGCAGCGTTGAAGCTAGGGCCCGACCACAGACCCAGTACTTC. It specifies CSVEARARPQTQYF.

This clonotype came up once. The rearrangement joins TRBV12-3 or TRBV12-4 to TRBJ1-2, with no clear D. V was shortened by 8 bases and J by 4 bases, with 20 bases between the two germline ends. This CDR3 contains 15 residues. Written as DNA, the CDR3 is TGTGCCAGCCGATTTGGTGGATCGCTATCCTATGGCTACACCTTC. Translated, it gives CASRFGGSLSYGYTF.

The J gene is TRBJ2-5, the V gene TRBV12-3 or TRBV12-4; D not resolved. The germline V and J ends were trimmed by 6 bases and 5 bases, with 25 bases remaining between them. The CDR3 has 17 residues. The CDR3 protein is CASSPLVGGVSAETQYF. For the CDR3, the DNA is TGTGCCAGCAGCCCCTTAGTGGGTGGCGTAAGTGCGGAGACCCAGTACTTC.

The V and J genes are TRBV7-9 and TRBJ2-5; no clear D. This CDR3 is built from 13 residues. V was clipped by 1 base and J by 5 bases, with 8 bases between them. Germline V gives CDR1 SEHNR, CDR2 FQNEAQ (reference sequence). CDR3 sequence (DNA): TGTGCCAGCAGCTTAGAGGGTCTGGAGACCCAGTACTTC. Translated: CASSLEGLETQYF.

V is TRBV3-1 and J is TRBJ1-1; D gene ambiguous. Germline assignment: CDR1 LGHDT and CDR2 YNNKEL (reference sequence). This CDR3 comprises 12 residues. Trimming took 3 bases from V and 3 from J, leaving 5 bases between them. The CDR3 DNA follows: TGTGCCAGCAGCCACTTAGACACTGAAGCTTTCTTT. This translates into CASSHLDTEAFF.

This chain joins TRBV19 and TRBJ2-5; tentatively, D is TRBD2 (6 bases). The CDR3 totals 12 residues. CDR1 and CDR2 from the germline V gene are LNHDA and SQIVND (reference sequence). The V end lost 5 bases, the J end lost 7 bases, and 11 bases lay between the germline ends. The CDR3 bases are TGTGCCAGTAGTGAGCCCGGGGGGACCCAGTACTTC. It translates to CASSEPGGTQYF.

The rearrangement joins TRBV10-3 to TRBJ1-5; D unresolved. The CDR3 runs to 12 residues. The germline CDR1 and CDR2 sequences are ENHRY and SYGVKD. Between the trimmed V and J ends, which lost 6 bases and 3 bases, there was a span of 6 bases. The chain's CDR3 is CAISPTNQPQHF. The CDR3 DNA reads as TGTGCCATCAGCCCAACCAATCAGCCCCAGCATTTT.

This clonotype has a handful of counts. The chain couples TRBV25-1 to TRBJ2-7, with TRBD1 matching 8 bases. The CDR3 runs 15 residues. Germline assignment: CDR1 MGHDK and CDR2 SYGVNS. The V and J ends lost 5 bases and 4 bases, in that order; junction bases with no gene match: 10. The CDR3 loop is CASSIPGQVSYEQYF. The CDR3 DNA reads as TGTGCCAGCAGTATTCCGGGACAGGTTTCTTACGAGCAGTACTTC.

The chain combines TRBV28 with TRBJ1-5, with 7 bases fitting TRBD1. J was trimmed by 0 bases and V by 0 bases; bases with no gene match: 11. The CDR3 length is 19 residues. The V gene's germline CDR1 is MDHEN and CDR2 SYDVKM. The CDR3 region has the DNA TGTGCCAGCAGTTTATGGGGCCGACAGGGCCATTATAGCAATCAGCCCCAGCATTTT. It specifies CASSLWGRQGHYSNQPQHF.

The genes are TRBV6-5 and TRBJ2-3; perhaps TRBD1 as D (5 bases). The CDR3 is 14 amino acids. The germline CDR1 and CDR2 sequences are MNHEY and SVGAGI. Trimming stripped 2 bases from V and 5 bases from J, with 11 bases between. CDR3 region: CASSYLTQGDTQYF. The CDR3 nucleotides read TGTGCCAGCAGTTACCTCACCCAGGGAGATACGCAGTATTTT.

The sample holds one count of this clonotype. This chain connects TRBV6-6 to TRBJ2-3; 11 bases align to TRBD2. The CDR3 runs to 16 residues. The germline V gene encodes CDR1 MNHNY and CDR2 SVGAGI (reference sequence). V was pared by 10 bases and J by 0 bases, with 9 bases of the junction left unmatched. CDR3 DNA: TGTGCCACTCGACCGGGACTAGCGGCTAGCACAGATACGCAGTATTTT. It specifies CATRPGLAASTDTQYF.

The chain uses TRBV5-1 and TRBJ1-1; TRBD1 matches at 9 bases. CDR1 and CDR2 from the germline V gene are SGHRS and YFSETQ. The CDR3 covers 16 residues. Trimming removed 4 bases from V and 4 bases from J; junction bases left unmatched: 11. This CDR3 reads CASSPQDRGRGTEAFF. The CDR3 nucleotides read TGCGCCAGCAGCCCGCAGGACAGGGGACGTGGCACTGAAGCTTTCTTT.

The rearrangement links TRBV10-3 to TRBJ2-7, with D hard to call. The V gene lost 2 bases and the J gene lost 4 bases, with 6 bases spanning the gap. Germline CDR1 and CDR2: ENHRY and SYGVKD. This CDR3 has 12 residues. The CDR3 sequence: CAISERRYEQYF. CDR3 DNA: TGTGCCATCAGTGAGCGAAGGTACGAGCAGTACTTC.

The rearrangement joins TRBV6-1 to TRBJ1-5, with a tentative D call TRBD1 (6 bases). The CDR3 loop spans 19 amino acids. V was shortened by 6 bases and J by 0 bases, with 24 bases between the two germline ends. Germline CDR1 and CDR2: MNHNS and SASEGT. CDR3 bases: TGTGCCAGCAGAAAAAAGCGGGACACCTTATCTCATAGCAATCAGCCCCAGCATTTT. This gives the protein CASRKKRDTLSHSNQPQHF.

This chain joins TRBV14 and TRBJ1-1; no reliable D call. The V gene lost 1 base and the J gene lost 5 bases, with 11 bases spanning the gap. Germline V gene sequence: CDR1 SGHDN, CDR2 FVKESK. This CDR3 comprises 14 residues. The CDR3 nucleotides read TGTGCCAGCAGCCAAGCCTGGGGTGGGACTGAAGCTTTCTTT. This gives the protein CASSQAWGGTEAFF.